A single sample is the source of the 20 T cell receptor beta chains below, sequenced in a study of cytomegalovirus exposure and HLA in healthy donors. The primer mix had 60 Vbeta and 13 Jbeta primers. This table comes from immunoSEQ multiplex PCR, and its TCRdb copy is limited to in-frame clones, with some not included. In the table there are about 150,000 clones, 60% to 85% of which are singletons. The sample comprised PBMCs. The receptors shown here come from a man aged 25-45 years in good health and CMV-seronegative.

This rearrangement joins TRBV6-5 to TRBJ1-1; D remains ambiguous. Germline CDR1 MNHEY, CDR2 SVGAGI. Trimming cost V 6 bases and J 6 bases, with 14 bases left between them. The CDR3 loop spans 13 amino acids. For the CDR3, the DNA is TGTGCCAGCAGCGTTCCCGAGGCCGCTGAAGCTTTCTTT. The encoded protein is CASSVPEAAEAFF.

This sequence joins TRBV7-8 and TRBJ2-1, with TRBD2 matching over 8 bases. This CDR3 comprises 15 residues. The V gene end was trimmed by 8 bases and the J gene end by 9 bases; junction bases not matched to a gene: 15. Germline CDR1 is SGHVS and CDR2 is FQNEAQ. CDR3 region: CASGSPIGGAGEQFF. Here the CDR3 DNA reads TGTGCCAGCGGCTCGCCGATCGGGGGGGCTGGTGAGCAGTTCTTC.

The V and J genes are TRBV4-2 and TRBJ2-7; 7 nucleotides agree with TRBD2. With 2 bases clipped from V and 0 bases from J, the junction kept 10 bases outside the gene matches. CDR3 length equals 17 residues. Germline CDR1 LGHNA, CDR2 YNFKEQ. The CDR3 DNA reads as TGTGCCAGCAGCCAATACAGTTTAGGCGGGGGCTCCTACGAGCAGTACTTC. It translates to CASSQYSLGGGSYEQYF.

As to this clone: An end of the junction differs from the germline gene, which may be a read error. This chain connects TRBV7-6 to TRBJ2-7, with TRBD2 identical over 10 bases. Per germline, CDR1 SGHVS and CDR2 FNYEAQ. This CDR3 has 16 residues. CDR3 coding DNA: TGTGCTAGCAGCTTAGGTACTAGCGGGGCTACCTACGAGCAGTACTTC. It codes for CASSLGTSGATYEQYF.

This clone came up a few times. The chain recombines TRBV19 with TRBJ1-1; D unresolved. The CDR3 extends over 13 amino acids. Trimming pared 2 bases from V and 10 bases from J, leaving 14 bases between. Germline values: CDR1 LNHDA, CDR2 SQIVND (reference sequence). The CDR3 is CASSITPETGAFF. DNA of the CDR3: TGTGCCAGTAGTATAACCCCTGAAACGGGAGCTTTCTTT. Variable domain in full (rest from reference TRBV19 and TRBJ1-1): DGGITQSPKYLFRKEGQNVTLSCEQNLNHDAMYWYRQDPGQGLRLIYYSQIVNDFQKGDIAEGYSVSREKKESFPLTVTSAQKNPTAFYLCASSITPETGAFFGQGTRLTVV.

The CDR3 region is CASSLYDSSYEQYF. CDR3 sequence (DNA): TGTGCCAGCAGCTTGTACGATAGCTCCTACGAGCAGTACTTC. The chain couples TRBV7-9 to TRBJ2-7; D gene unclear. V dropped 3 bases and J dropped 0 bases, with 9 bases sitting between them. Germline CDR1 reads SEHNR; CDR2 reads FQNEAQ (reference sequence). The CDR3 consists of 14 residues.

The chain links TRBV6-5 to TRBJ2-2; a weak D match, TRBD2 (6 bases). Germline CDR1 MNHEY, CDR2 SVGAGI. This CDR3 region has 11 residues. V lost 8 bases and J 8 bases, leaving 9 bases between the germline ends. CDR3 DNA: TGTGCCAGCTCCGGGAGTGGGGAGCTGTTTTTT. This gives the protein CASSGSGELFF.

This clone showed up just a few times. The V and J genes are TRBV28 and TRBJ2-1, with 7 bases aligning to TRBD2. The CDR3 spans 15 residues. CDR1 and CDR2 (germline): MDHEN, SYDVKM. J gave up 2 bases and V 7 bases, and 8 bases lay outside the gene matches. The CDR3 region has the DNA TGTGCCAGCACCCCCTGGCTAGCGGCCTACAATGAGCAGTTCTTC. It yields the protein CASTPWLAAYNEQFF.

The rearrangement joins TRBV7-2 to TRBJ1-1; possibly TRBD1 for D (5 bases). V dropped 3 bases and J dropped 8 bases, with 13 bases sitting between them. From germline, CDR1 is SGHTA and CDR2 FQGNSA. The CDR3 has 13 residues. In nucleotides, the CDR3 is TGTGCCAGCAGCTTCTTCAAGGGGAACGAAGCTTTCTTT. Its translation is CASSFFKGNEAFF. Variable domain in full (rest from reference TRBV7-2 and TRBJ1-1): GAGVSQSPSNKVTEKGKDVELRCDPISGHTALYWYRQSLGQGLEFLIYFQGNSAPDKSGLPSDRFSAERTGGSVSTLTIQRTQQEDSAVYLCASSFFKGNEAFFGQGTRLTVV.

The chain employs TRBV30 and TRBJ2-5, with a tentative D call TRBD2 (6 bases). With 3 bases removed from V and 3 bases from J, the gap between germline ends came to 11 bases. CDR3 length: 13 residues. Germline lookup yields CDR1 GTSNPN and CDR2 SVGIG (reference sequence). The CDR3 nucleotides are TGTGCCTGGAGCCCGGGACTTGAAGAGACCCAGTACTTC. It translates to CAWSPGLEETQYF.

The chain employs TRBV2 and TRBJ1-1, with 11 positions matching TRBD1. With V trimmed by 5 bases and J by 10 bases, 6 bases remained unmatched. The CDR3 contains 13 residues. Germline CDR1 and CDR2: SNHLY and FYNNEI. This chain's CDR3 is CASSTSGTGGAFF. In DNA, the CDR3 is TGTGCCAGCAGTACTTCCGGGACAGGGGGAGCTTTCTTT.

This sequence joins TRBV4-1 and TRBJ2-1; perhaps TRBD2 as D (7 bases). The V end was cut by 4 bases, the J end by 0 bases, with 16 bases between. The germline V gene encodes CDR1 MGHRA and CDR2 YSYEKL. The CDR3 has 17 amino acids. The CDR3 nucleotides read TGCGCCAGCAGCCTAGAGGGGGGGCAGGCCTCCTACAATGAGCAGTTCTTC. Translation: CASSLEGGQASYNEQFF.

This clone came up a few times. The chain joins TRBV6-5 to TRBJ1-2; a weak D match, TRBD1 (5 bases). The V and J ends lost 6 bases and 5 bases respectively, with 16 bases between them. CDR3 size: 14 residues. The germline gives CDR1 MNHEY, CDR2 SVGAGI. CDR3 DNA: TGTGCCAGCAGCTCCAGGGACTATTCATATGGCTACACCTTC. The encoded protein is CASSSRDYSYGYTF.

The chain is built from TRBV4-1 and TRBJ1-6, with a tentative D call TRBD1 (5 bases). Between the trimmed V and J ends, which lost 3 bases and 9 bases, there was a span of 18 bases. Germline CDR1 reads MGHRA; CDR2 reads YSYEKL. The CDR3 extends over 16 amino acids. As DNA, the CDR3 is TGCGCCAGCAGCCAGGTATTATCGACCGACAGTTCACCCCTCCACTTT. Its translation: CASSQVLSTDSSPLHF.

This chain joins TRBV7-8 and TRBJ2-7; D remains unclear. Trimming took 2 bases from V and 3 from J, leaving 8 bases between them. Germline CDR1 and CDR2: SGHVS and FQNEAQ. The CDR3 is made up of 13 amino acids. Here the CDR3 reads CASSLPGSYEQYF. The CDR3 nucleotides are TGTGCCAGCAGCTTACCAGGCAGCTACGAGCAGTACTTC.

This chain uses TRBV6-5 with TRBJ2-7; 8 bases are shared with TRBD2. Germline-derived CDR1 and CDR2 are MNHEY and SVGAGI. Trimming took 0 bases from V and 8 from J; bases not matched to a gene: 9. This CDR3 has 15 amino acids. For the CDR3, the DNA is TGTGCCAGCAGTTACTCCGGGGGGGGGATAAGCCAGCAGTACTTC. The encoded protein is CASSYSGGGISQQYF.

This clone was observed a handful of times. The V gene is TRBV29-1, the J gene TRBJ1-2, with a weak D call TRBD1 (6 bases). CDR1 and CDR2 from the germline V gene are SQVTM and ANQGSEA. The CDR3 has 12 residues. The CDR3 region has the DNA TGCAGTTTGACACAGGGCCCCTATGGCTACACCTTC. The encoded protein is CSLTQGPYGYTF.

J is TRBJ2-7 and V is TRBV5-6; 8 bases map to TRBD2. Germline CDR1 and CDR2: SGHDT and YYEEEE. This CDR3 contains 17 residues. V trimming: 1 base; J trimming: 3 bases; junction bases outside the gene matches: 12. CDR3 loop: CASSLRGGDEPFYEQYF. CDR3 nucleotide sequence: TGTGCCAGCAGCTTGCGGGGGGGGGATGAACCCTTCTACGAGCAGTACTTC.

The chain joins TRBV5-1 to TRBJ2-2; 12 bases align to TRBD2. The CDR3 runs 15 residues. V gave up 6 bases and J gave up 7 bases; unmatched junction bases: 7. CDR1 SGHRS and CDR2 YFSETQ come from the germline V gene. This CDR3 is CASTPTSGGDGELFF. In DNA form, the CDR3 reads TGCGCCAGCACCCCGACTAGCGGGGGTGACGGGGAGCTGTTTTTT.

In its sample, this clone was seen a few times. The chain couples TRBV7-2 to TRBJ1-5; TRBD1 might be the D (6 bases). Germline V gene sequence: CDR1 SGHTA, CDR2 FQGNSA. This CDR3 is built from 13 residues. The V and J ends lost 2 bases and 7 bases respectively, with 9 bases between them. The CDR3 DNA sequence: TGTGCCAGCAGCTTAAGTAGGGGGCAGCCCCAGCATTTT. Protein sequence: CASSLSRGQPQHF.